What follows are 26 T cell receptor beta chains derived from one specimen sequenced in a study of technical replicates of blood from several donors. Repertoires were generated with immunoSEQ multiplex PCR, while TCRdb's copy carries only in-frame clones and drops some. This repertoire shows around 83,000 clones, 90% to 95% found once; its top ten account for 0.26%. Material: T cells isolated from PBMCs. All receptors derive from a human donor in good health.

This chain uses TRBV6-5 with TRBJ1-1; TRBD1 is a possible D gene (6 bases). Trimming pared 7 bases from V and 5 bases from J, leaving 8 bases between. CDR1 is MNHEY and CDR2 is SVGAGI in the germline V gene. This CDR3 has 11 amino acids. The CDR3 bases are TGTGCCAGCAATACAGGGACTGAAGCTTTCTTT. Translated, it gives CASNTGTEAFF.

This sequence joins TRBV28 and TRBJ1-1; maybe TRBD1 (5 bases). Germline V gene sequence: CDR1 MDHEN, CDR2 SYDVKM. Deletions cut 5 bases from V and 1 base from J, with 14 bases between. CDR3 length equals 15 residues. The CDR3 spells CASSPRETGNTEAFF. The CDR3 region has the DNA TGTGCCAGCAGTCCCCGAGAAACAGGGAACACTGAAGCTTTCTTT.

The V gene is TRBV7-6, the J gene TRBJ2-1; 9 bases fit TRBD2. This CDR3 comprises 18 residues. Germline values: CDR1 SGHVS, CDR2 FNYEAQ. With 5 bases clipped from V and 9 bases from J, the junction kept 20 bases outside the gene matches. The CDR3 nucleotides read TGTGCCAGCAGCCCAACTTCCCTTGGGGCGCGGGAGGGGGGTGAGCAGTTCTTC. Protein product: CASSPTSLGAREGGEQFF. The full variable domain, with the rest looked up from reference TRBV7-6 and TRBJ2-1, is GAGVSQSPRYKVTKRGQDVALRCDPISGHVSLYWYRQALGQGPEFLTYFNYEAQQDKSGLPNDRFSAERPEGSISTLTIQRTEQRDSAMYRCASSPTSLGAREGGEQFFGPGTRLTVL.

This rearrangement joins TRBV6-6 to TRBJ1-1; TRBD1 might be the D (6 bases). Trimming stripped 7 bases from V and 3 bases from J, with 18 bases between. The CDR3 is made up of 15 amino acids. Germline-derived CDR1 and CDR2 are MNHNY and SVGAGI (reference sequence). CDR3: CASTRGTPEDTEAFF. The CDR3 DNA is TGTGCCAGCACGCGGGGGACACCAGAGGACACTGAAGCTTTCTTT.

The CDR3 nucleotides are TGTGCCAGCAGTTTATCGGGCAGGGGGAATGGGCAGTACTTC. Its translation is CASSLSGRGNGQYF. The rearrangement links TRBV27 to TRBJ2-7; 7 bases map to TRBD1. CDR3 length equals 14 residues. The germline V gene has CDR1 MNHEY and CDR2 SMNVEV (reference sequence). V dropped 0 bases and J dropped 9; count of bases not matched to a gene: 8.

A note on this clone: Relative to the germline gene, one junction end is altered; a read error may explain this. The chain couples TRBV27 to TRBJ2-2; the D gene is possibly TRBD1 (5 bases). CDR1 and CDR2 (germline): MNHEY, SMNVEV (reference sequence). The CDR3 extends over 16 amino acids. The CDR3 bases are TGTGCCAGCGGTTTTCGTGGGGCGCAAGGAACCGGGGAGCTGTTTTTT. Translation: CASGFRGAQGTGELFF.

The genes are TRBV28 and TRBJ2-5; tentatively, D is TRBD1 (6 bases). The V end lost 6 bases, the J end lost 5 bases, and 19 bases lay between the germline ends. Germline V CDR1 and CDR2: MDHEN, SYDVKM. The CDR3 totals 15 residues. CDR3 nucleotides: TGTGCCAGCAGGCCGACAGGCCTACAGATGGAGACCCAGTACTTC. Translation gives CASRPTGLQMETQYF.

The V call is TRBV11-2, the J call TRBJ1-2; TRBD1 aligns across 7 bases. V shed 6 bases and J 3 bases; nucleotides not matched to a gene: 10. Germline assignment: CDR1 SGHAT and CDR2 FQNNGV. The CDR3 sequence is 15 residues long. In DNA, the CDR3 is TGTGCCAGCAGGACCGGGACAGAAAACTACTATGGCTACACCTTC. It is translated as CASRTGTENYYGYTF.

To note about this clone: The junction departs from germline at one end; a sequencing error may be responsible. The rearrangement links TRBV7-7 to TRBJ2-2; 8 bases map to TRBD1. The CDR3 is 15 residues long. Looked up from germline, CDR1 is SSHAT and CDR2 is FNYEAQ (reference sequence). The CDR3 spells CASSRGTGNTGELFF. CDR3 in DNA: TGTGCTAGCAGCCGCGGGACAGGGAACACCGGGGAGCTGTTTTTT.

CDR3 protein: CASSLLGGRGTDTQYF. DNA of the CDR3: TGTGCCAGCAGCTTACTGGGGGGTCGGGGCACAGATACGCAGTATTTT. The rearrangement uses TRBV11-2 and TRBJ2-3, with D possibly TRBD2 on 6 matching bases. Germline loops: CDR1 SGHAT, CDR2 FQNNGV. With 2 bases removed from V and 1 base from J, the gap between germline ends came to 13 bases. The CDR3 extends over 16 amino acids.

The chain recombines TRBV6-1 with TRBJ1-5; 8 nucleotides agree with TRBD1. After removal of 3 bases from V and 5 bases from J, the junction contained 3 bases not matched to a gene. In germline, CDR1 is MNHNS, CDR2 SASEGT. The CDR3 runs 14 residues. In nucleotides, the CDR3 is TGTGCCAGCAGTGATAACAGGGGGGATCAGCCCCAGCATTTT. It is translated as CASSDNRGDQPQHF.

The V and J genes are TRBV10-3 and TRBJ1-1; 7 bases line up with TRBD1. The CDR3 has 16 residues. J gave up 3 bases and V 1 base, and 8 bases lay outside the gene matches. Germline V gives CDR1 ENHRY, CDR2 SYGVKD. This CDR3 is CAISEFMGDRDTEAFF. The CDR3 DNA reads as TGTGCCATCAGTGAGTTCATGGGGGACAGAGACACTGAAGCTTTCTTT.

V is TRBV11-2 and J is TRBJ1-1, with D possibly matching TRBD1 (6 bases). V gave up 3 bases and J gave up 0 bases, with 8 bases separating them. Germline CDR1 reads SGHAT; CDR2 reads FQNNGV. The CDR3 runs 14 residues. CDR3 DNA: TGTGCCAGCAGCTTCCAGGGGTTGAACACTGAAGCTTTCTTT. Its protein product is CASSFQGLNTEAFF.

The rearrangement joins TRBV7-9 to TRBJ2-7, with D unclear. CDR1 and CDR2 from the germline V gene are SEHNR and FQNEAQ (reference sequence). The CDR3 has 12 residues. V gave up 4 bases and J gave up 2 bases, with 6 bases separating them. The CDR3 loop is CASSSGPYEQYF. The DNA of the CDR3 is TGTGCCAGCAGCTCAGGCCCCTACGAGCAGTACTTC. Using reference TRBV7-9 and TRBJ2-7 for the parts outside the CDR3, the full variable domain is DTGVSQNPRHKITKRGQNVTFRCDPISEHNRLYWYRQTLGQGPEFLTYFQNEAQLEKSRLLSDRFSAERPKGSFSTLEIQRTEQGDSAMYLCASSSGPYEQYFGPGTRLTVT.

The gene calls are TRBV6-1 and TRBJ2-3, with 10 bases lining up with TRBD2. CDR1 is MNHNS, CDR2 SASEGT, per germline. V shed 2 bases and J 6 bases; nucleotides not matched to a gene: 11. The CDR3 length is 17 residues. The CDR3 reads CASSESPTSGVGDTQYF. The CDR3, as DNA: TGTGCCAGCAGTGAAAGTCCTACTAGCGGGGTTGGCGATACGCAGTATTTT.

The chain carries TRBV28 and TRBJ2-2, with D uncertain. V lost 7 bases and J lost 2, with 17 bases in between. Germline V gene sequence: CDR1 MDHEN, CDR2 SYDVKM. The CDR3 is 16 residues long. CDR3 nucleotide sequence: TGTGCCAGCACTCCCGCGTCTGTGGTCAACACCGGGGAGCTGTTTTTT. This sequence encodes CASTPASVVNTGELFF.

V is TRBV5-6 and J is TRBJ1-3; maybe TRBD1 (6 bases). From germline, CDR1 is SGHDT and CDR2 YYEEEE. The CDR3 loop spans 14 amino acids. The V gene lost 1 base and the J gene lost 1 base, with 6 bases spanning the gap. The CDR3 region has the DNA TGTGCCAGCAGCTTGCAGGGGTCTGGAAACACCATATATTTT. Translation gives CASSLQGSGNTIYF.

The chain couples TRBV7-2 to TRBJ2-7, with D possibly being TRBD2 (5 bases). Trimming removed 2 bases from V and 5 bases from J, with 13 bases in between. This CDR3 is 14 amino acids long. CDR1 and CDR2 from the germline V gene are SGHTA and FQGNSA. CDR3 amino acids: CASSLIVGVNEQYF. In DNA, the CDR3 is TGTGCCAGCAGCTTAATTGTGGGAGTGAACGAGCAGTACTTC.

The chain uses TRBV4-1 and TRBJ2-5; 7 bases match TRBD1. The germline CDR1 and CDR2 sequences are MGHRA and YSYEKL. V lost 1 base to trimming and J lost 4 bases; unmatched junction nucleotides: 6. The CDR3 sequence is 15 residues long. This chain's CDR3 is CASSQVGRGTETQYF. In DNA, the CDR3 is TGCGCCAGCAGCCAAGTCGGCAGGGGGACAGAGACCCAGTACTTC.

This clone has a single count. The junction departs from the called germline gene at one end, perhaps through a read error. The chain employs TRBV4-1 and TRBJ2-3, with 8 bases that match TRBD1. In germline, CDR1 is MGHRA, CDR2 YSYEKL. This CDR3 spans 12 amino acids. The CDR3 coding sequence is TGCGCCAGCGGCCACAGGGGGGATACGCAGTATTTT. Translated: CASGHRGDTQYF.

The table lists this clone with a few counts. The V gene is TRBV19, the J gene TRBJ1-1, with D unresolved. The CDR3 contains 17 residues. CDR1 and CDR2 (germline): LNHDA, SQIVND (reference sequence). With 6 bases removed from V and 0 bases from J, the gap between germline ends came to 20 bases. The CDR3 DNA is TGTGCCAGTAGAAAACGCGAACGGAGAGGTATGAACACTGAAGCTTTCTTT. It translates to CASRKRERRGMNTEAFF.

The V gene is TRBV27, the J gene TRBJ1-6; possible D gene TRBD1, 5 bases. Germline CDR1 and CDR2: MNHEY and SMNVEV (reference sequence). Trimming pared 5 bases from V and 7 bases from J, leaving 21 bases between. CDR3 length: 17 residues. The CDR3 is CASSPRPRALGNSPLHF. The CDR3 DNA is TGTGCCAGCAGTCCGCGACCCAGGGCCTTAGGAAATTCACCCCTCCACTTT.

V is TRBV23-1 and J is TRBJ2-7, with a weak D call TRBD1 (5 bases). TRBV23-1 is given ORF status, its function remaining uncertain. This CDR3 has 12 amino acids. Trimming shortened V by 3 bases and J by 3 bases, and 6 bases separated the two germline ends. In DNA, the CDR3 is TGCGCCAGCAGTCACAGGGTCTACGAGCAGTACTTC. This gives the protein CASSHRVYEQYF.

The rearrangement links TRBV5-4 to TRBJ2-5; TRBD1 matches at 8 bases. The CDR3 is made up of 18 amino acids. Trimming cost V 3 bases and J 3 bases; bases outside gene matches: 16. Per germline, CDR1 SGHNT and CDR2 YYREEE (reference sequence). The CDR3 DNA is TGTGCCAGCAGCTCCGGACAGGGAAGGGGGATAGTGGAAGAGACCCAGTACTTC. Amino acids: CASSSGQGRGIVEETQYF.

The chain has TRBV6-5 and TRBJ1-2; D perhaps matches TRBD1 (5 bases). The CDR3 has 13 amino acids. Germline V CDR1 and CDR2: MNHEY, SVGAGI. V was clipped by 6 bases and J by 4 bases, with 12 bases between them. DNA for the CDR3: TGTGCCAGCAGCCGAGGACAAGTCTATGGCTACACCTTC. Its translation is CASSRGQVYGYTF.

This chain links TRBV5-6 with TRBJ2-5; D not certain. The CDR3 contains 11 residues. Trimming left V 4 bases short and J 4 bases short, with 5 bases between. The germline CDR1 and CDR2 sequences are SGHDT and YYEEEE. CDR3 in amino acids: CASSTTETQYF. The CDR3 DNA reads TGTGCCAGCAGCACAACAGAGACCCAGTACTTC.